This T cell receptor (beta chain) was found in a study of cytomegalovirus exposure and HLA in healthy donors. As for the study in general: Some 80 million unique TCRs from HLA-typed donors were held in an early data release.

Study-level points and caveats: The authors later linked a missense DCLRE1C variant to TCR beta V- and J-gene trimming.

In the case of this clone: What it binds is not known.

Researchers ran the PCR with 60 Vbeta and 13 Jbeta primers. TCRdb's table, derived via immunoSEQ multiplex PCR, lists solely in-frame clones and lacks some. The sample yields about 120,000 clones, less than 75% seen once. This CDR3 is 14 amino acids long. Trimming at V came to 7 bases and at J to 7 bases, leaving 9 bases not matched to a gene. Germline CDR1 and CDR2: SGHVS and FNYEAQ. The V call is TRBV7-6, the J call TRBJ2-2; 7 nucleotides align to TRBD1. The sequenced material came from PBMCs. The sequence derives from a woman aged 35 to 49 in good health and CMV-seronegative. CDR3 nucleotides: TGTGCCAGCAAACCAGGGACAGACTTCGGGGAGCTGTTTTTT. This encodes CASKPGTDFGELFF.